The 14 T cell receptor beta chains listed next were all sequenced from one sample in a study of T cell changes during pregnancy in multiple sclerosis. Profiling relied on immunoSEQ multiplex PCR, and the TCRdb table lists in-frame clones only, not all of them. This table has roughly 69,000 clones, roughly 90% appearing once. The sample in question was CD4+ T cells from peripheral blood mononuclear cells, obtained in the third trimester of pregnancy. These receptors all come from a female donor in good health, enrolled as a control in a pregnancy study.

The rearrangement uses TRBV27 and TRBJ1-2, with D maybe TRBD1 (6 bases). V was trimmed by 8 bases and J by 6 bases, leaving 16 bases between them. This CDR3 contains 13 residues. CDR1 and CDR2 (germline): MNHEY, SMNVEV (reference sequence). The CDR3 bases are TGTGCCAGCTGGGTAAGGGGGGGACATGGCTACACCTTC. It translates to CASWVRGGHGYTF.

The gene calls are TRBV27 and TRBJ1-5; 9 bases are a match to TRBD1. Trimming removed 7 bases from V and 6 bases from J; junction bases left unmatched: 7. The CDR3 contains 14 residues. Germline CDR1 is MNHEY and CDR2 is SMNVEV (reference sequence). CDR3 sequence (DNA): TGTGCCAGCAAGGGACAGGGTAACGGTCAGCCCCAGCATTTT. Its protein is CASKGQGNGQPQHF.

V is TRBV9 and J is TRBJ2-5, with D perhaps TRBD1 (6 bases). The germline V gene has CDR1 SGDLS and CDR2 YYNGEE. Trimming took 0 bases from V and 2 from J, leaving 11 bases between them. This CDR3 region has 15 residues. The CDR3 loop is CASSVEYRAQETQYF. The CDR3 DNA reads TGTGCCAGCAGCGTAGAGTACAGGGCTCAAGAGACCCAGTACTTC.

This clone has a single count. The rearrangement uses TRBV7-9 and TRBJ2-3; TRBD2 aligns across 13 bases. Per germline, CDR1 SEHNR and CDR2 FQNEAQ (reference sequence). Trimming cost V 5 bases and J 5 bases; bases outside gene matches: 10. The CDR3 spans 17 residues. The CDR3 DNA sequence: TGTGCCAGCAGCCCGACTAGCGGGGGGCGACCGGGAGATACGCAGTATTTT. This sequence encodes CASSPTSGGRPGDTQYF.

The chain recombines TRBV11-2 with TRBJ1-2; 7 nucleotides agree with TRBD1. Trimming removed 0 bases from V and 5 bases from J; junction bases left unmatched: 9. There are 16 residues in the CDR3. Germline CDR1 reads SGHAT; CDR2 reads FQNNGV. CDR3 in amino acids: CASSLEARDRGYGYTF. CDR3 DNA sequence: TGTGCCAGCAGCTTAGAGGCCCGGGACAGAGGATATGGCTACACCTTC.

The chain employs TRBV5-1 and TRBJ2-2; 11 bases fit TRBD1. CDR3 size: 15 residues. Losses at the gene ends were 5 bases for V and 6 bases for J; bases not matched to a gene: 6. Per the germline V gene, CDR1 is SGHRS and CDR2 is YFSETQ. Here the CDR3 reads CASSQPGQGAGELFF. The CDR3 DNA reads as TGCGCCAGCAGTCAACCGGGACAGGGGGCCGGGGAGCTGTTTTTT.

The chain is built from TRBV30 and TRBJ1-4; possibly TRBD1 for D (6 bases). CDR3 length: 15 residues. From germline, CDR1 is GTSNPN and CDR2 SVGIG (reference sequence). Trimming took off 7 bases at V and 3 bases at J, with 18 bases between the two ends. In nucleotides, the CDR3 is TGTGCCTTGAGGCCGGGACATAACTCTAATGAAAAACTGTTTTTT. Residues: CALRPGHNSNEKLFF.

The V and J genes are TRBV4-1 and TRBJ1-4, with D perhaps matching TRBD1 (6 bases). Trimming stripped 4 bases from V and 14 bases from J, with 23 bases between. There are 15 residues in the CDR3. The germline CDR1 and CDR2 sequences are MGHRA and YSYEKL. The DNA of the CDR3 is TGCGCCAGCAGCCTGGGGGCTTCCGGGACCCGGTCTCTGTTTTTT. This codes for CASSLGASGTRSLFF.

The CDR3 protein is CASSQDRPRGGYTDTQYF. The CDR3 region has the DNA TGCGCCAGCAGCCAAGATCGGCCCAGGGGCGGATACACAGATACGCAGTATTTT. V usage is TRBV4-3 and J usage is TRBJ2-3; TRBD1 is a possible D gene (6 bases). The CDR3 is made up of 18 amino acids. The germline CDR1 and CDR2 sequences are LGHNA and YSLEER. Trimming pared 0 bases from V and 2 bases from J, leaving 18 bases between.

The sample holds one count of this clone. This rearrangement joins TRBV6-5 to TRBJ1-1; D possibly corresponds to TRBD1 (6 bases). The CDR3 is made up of 15 amino acids. The V and J ends lost 6 bases and 5 bases respectively, with 19 bases between them. Germline CDR1 is MNHEY and CDR2 is SVGAGI. CDR3: CASSVVPQGRTEAFF. The DNA of the CDR3 is TGTGCCAGCAGCGTTGTTCCACAGGGTAGGACTGAAGCTTTCTTT.

This chain joins TRBV6-1 and TRBJ1-5; D gene uncertain. Germline lookup yields CDR1 MNHNS and CDR2 SASEGT. CDR3 size: 14 residues. V was clipped by 8 bases and J by 0 bases, with 11 bases between them. CDR3 protein: CASHRRPSNQPQHF. The CDR3 DNA reads TGTGCCAGCCATAGGCGGCCTAGCAATCAGCCCCAGCATTTT.

The gene calls are TRBV6-6 and TRBJ1-2, with 10 bases aligning to TRBD1. Per germline, CDR1 MNHNY and CDR2 SVGAGI (reference sequence). The CDR3 spans 16 residues. The ends lost 1 base at V and 10 bases at J; junction bases unmatched: 12. The CDR3 bases are TGTGCCAGCAGTTACTTGGGTCCGGGACAGGGGAAAGTCTACACCTTC. Its protein is CASSYLGPGQGKVYTF.

The V and J genes are TRBV5-6 and TRBJ2-3; TRBD1 matches 7 bases. The CDR3 is made up of 15 amino acids. CDR1 is SGHDT and CDR2 is YYEEEE in the germline V gene. The V gene end was trimmed by 4 bases and the J gene end by 2 bases; junction bases not matched to a gene: 7. The CDR3 coding sequence is TGTGCCAGCAGCCTGGGGACAGCCTCCACAGATACGCAGTATTTT. As protein: CASSLGTASTDTQYF.

This sequence joins TRBV6-5 and TRBJ1-4; the match to TRBD1 covers 7 bases. Germline loops: CDR1 MNHEY, CDR2 SVGAGI. The CDR3 totals 14 residues. V shed 6 bases and J 4 bases; nucleotides not matched to a gene: 5. The CDR3 is CASSRDSFNEKLFF. For the CDR3, the DNA is TGTGCCAGCAGCCGGGACAGCTTTAATGAAAAACTGTTTTTT.